One and the same sample provided the 6 T cell receptor beta chains below, sequenced in a study of T-cell memory formation after mild COVID-19. Each CDR3 protein gets one entry after TCRdb re-called the 5' RACE reads with MiXCR. The sample carries a few hundred thousand distinct CDR3 sequences, around 21% recorded once. Sequencing was done on a sample of PBMCs or a T cell subset sorted from them (not recorded which). These receptors all stem from an adult woman who had mild COVID-19 (a few samples of this study predate the infection). Cell type and time point are not known.

This clonotype was seen only a few times. The chain's CDR3 is CASSLERTEETQYF. The CDR3 DNA reads as TGCGCCAGCAGCTTGGAGCGGACTGAAGAGACCCAGTACTTC. This chain uses TRBV5-1 with TRBJ2-5; D possibly corresponds to TRBD2 (5 bases). This CDR3 region has 14 residues. The V gene's germline CDR1 is SGHRS and CDR2 YFSETQ. V lost 0 bases to trimming and J lost 3 bases, with 9 bases between them.

V is TRBV30 and J is TRBJ2-1; D may be TRBD1 or TRBD2 (5 bases each). Looked up from germline, CDR1 is GTSNPN and CDR2 is SVGIG (reference sequence). The CDR3 spans 15 residues. Trimming removed 7 bases at V and 9 bases at J, with 25 bases between. The DNA for the CDR3 is TGTGCCTCCCGCCAAAAGGGACGCGTCGGTGGTGAGCAGTTCTTC. It encodes CASRQKGRVGGEQFF. Full variable domain (rest looked up from reference TRBV30 and TRBJ2-1): SQTIHQWPATLVQPVGSPLSLECTVEGTSNPNLYWYRQAAGRGLQLLFYSVGIGQISSEVPQNLSASRPQDRQFILSSKKLLLSDSGFYLCASRQKGRVGGEQFFGPGTRLTVL.

This clonotype came up a few times. The chain has TRBV15 and TRBJ2-7, with D possibly being TRBD2 (7 bases). Germline CDR1 reads LNHNV; CDR2 reads YYDKDF (reference sequence). The CDR3 consists of 16 residues. Between the trimmed V and J ends, which lost 0 bases and 7 bases, there was a span of 19 bases. CDR3 protein: CATSRDPSGTLLEQYF. DNA for the CDR3: TGTGCCACCAGCAGAGATCCAAGCGGGACACTACTGGAGCAGTACTTC.

The chain combines TRBV20-1 with TRBJ2-5, with D possibly matching TRBD1 (6 bases). Germline V gene data show CDR1 as DFQATT and CDR2 as SNEGSKA (reference sequence). The CDR3 is made up of 13 amino acids. V lost 0 bases and J lost 4, with 9 bases in between. CDR3 bases: TGCAGTGCTAGAGATTGGGGGCGAGAGACCCAGTACTTC. Translation gives CSARDWGRETQYF.

This clonotype occurred a few times. The chain employs TRBV7-9 and TRBJ2-1, with TRBD1 identical over 12 bases. The trim removed 5 bases at V and 9 bases at J, leaving 11 bases unmatched. CDR1 and CDR2 (germline): SEHNR, FQNEAQ (reference sequence). The CDR3 has 16 residues. The CDR3 coding sequence is TGTGCCAGCAGCACCTGGGGACAGGGGGCCCTCGGTGAGCAGTTCTTC. Protein: CASSTWGQGALGEQFF.

V is TRBV7-2 and J is TRBJ1-5, with D hard to call. V was shortened by 5 bases and J by 0 bases, with 8 bases between the two germline ends. This CDR3 has 14 amino acids. Germline V gene lookup returns CDR1 SGHTA and CDR2 FQGNSA. The CDR3 loop is CASSGSYSNQPQHF. The CDR3 DNA sequence: TGTGCCAGCAGCGGCAGTTATAGCAATCAGCCCCAGCATTTT.